The sequence of this T cell receptor beta chain was determined in a study of blood T cell repertoires in COVID-19. Study-wide background: Nucleic acid was either cDNA or gDNA, and it came from T cells, B-cell-depleted T cells, or PBMCs.

Per the original data handling: The authors estimated nucleated cell counts from reference gene primer amplification. The repertoire was sequenced with immunoSEQ multiplex PCR; TCRdb's copy has only in-frame clones and lacks some. The DNA was the basis for D and trimming; V, J and clone size are from that table. The repertoire consists of a few hundred thousand clones, with 87% occurring once and the leading ten covering roughly a tenth. The CDR3 runs 18 residues. Germline values: CDR1 LNHNV, CDR2 YYDKDF (reference sequence). Between the trimmed V and J ends, which lost 0 bases and 0 bases, there was a span of 15 bases. Recovery meant two consecutive negative NP/OP PCR tests, professional clearance, or resolved symptoms.

The specimen sequenced was PBMCs or T cells enriched from blood (not recorded which). This receptor was obtained from a woman between 50 and 59 years old who had recovered from COVID-19. This chain connects TRBV15 to TRBJ2-1, with D perhaps TRBD1 (5 bases). Here the CDR3 reads CATSRDRGGAPSYNEQFF. The CDR3 DNA follows: TGTGCCACCAGCAGAGATAGGGGCGGAGCCCCCTCCTACAATGAGCAGTTCTTC. Full variable domain (outside the CDR3, taken from reference TRBV15 and TRBJ2-1): DAMVIQNPRYQVTQFGKPVTLSCSQTLNHNVMYWYQQKSSQAPKLLFHYYDKDFNNEADTPDNFQSRRPNTSFCFLDIRSPGLGDTAMYLCATSRDRGGAPSYNEQFFGPGTRLTVL.